This entry is about one T cell receptor beta chain. This sample was included in a study of T cells in Graves' hyperthyroidism and ophthalmopathy. Amplified regions were TCR beta CDR3 sequences from RNA transcripts. Researchers ran a first-round RT-PCR on the TCR CDR3 using the HTBI primer set. TCRdb called the multiplex PCR reads again in MiXCR, with one record for every CDR3 protein. The table shows some 720,000 distinct CDR3 sequences, with about a sixth occurring only once. The trim removed 2 bases at V and 7 bases at J, leaving 6 bases unmatched. This CDR3 spans 14 amino acids. Germline CDR1 is SQVTM and CDR2 is ANQGSEA. Those patients with uncontrolled infection, other autoimmune disease, pregnancy or lactation were excluded. The PBMCs studied were ones that came from roughly 9.1 ml fresh peripheral blood.

The sample taken for sequencing was blood. This TCR was recovered from a man between 18 and 29 years old with Graves' hyperthyroidism. The genes are TRBV29-1 and TRBJ2-1, with TRBD2 matching 9 bases. CDR3 sequence reads: CSVESGRWANEQFF. The CDR3 nucleotides are TGCAGCGTTGAAAGCGGGAGGTGGGCGAATGAGCAGTTCTTC.